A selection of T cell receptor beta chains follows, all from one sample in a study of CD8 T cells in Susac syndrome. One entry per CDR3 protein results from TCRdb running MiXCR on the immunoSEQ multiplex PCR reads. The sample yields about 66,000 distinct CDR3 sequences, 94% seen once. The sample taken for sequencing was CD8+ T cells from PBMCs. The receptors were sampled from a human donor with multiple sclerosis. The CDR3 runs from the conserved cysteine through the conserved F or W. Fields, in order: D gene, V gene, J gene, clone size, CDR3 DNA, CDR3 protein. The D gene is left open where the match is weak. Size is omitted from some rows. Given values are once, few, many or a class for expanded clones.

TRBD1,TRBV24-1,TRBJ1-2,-,TGTGCCACCAGTGAACCTGGACAGGGAGATGGCTACACCTTC,CATSEPGQGDGYTF
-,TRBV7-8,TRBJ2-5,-,TGTGCCAGCAGCGACCATAAATCTCAGGCCCCGGAGACCCAGTACTTC,CASSDHKSQAPETQYF
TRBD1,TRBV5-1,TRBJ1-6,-,TGCGCCAGCAGCTCCGGACAGGGGGGGTCACCCCTCCACTTT,CASSSGQGGSPLHF
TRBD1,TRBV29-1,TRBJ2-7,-,TGCAGCGTCGTTGACAGGGGAGGAGAGCAGTACTTC,CSVVDRGGEQYF
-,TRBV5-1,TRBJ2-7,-,TGCGCCAGCAGCTTGAGAGGGGGTAGCCACGAGCAGTACTTC,CASSLRGGSHEQYF
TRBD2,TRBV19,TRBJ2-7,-,TGTGCCAGTAGTCTCGGACTAGCGGGGGCCTCCTACGAGCAGTACTTC,CASSLGLAGASYEQYF
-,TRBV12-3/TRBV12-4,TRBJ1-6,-,TGTGCCAGCAGACTGCAGGGTAGTGATTCACCCCTCCACTTT,CASRLQGSDSPLHF
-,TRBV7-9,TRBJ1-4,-,TGTGCCAGTAGCCTGTCAACTAATGAAAAACTGTTTTTT,CASSLSTNEKLFF
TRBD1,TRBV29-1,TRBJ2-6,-,TGCAGCGTATCGGACAGGGCGGACGGGGCCAACGTCCTGACTTTC,CSVSDRADGANVLTF
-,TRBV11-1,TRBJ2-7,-,TGTGCCAGCAGCTTAGTCGGTCGGAGCCCCTACGAGCAGTACTTC,CASSLVGRSPYEQYF
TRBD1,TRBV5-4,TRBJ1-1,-,TGTGCCAGCAGCTTGGGGGACAGGGTCACTGAAGCTTTCTTT,CASSLGDRVTEAFF
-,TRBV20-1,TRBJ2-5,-,TGCAGTGCTGGAGATGGGTACGCCTCCCAAGAGACCCAGTACTTC,CSAGDGYASQETQYF
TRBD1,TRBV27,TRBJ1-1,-,TGTGCCAGCAGTTTGGGGACAGGGGGATACACTGAAGCTTTCTTT,CASSLGTGGYTEAFF
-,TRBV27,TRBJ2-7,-,TGTGCCAGCAGTTCGACAGCCTACGAGCAGTACTTC,CASSSTAYEQYF
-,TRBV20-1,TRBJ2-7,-,TGCAGTGCTAGAGAAACAAGCCCCCTCACCCACGGATACTACGAGCAGTACTTC,CSARETSPLTHGYYEQYF
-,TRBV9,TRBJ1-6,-,TGTGCCAGCAGCTCCAGCTCCTATAATTCACCCCTCCACTTT,CASSSSSYNSPLHF
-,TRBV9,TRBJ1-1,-,TGTGCCAGCAGCGTATCCGGGGGGAACACTGAAGCTTTCTTT,CASSVSGGNTEAFF
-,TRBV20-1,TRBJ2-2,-,TGCAGTGCGGGGACGATGGTGGCCGGGGAGCTGTTTTTT,CSAGTMVAGELFF
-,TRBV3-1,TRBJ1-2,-,TGTGCCAGCAGCCATCGTCCGGATCCAGAAAATGGCTACACCTTC,CASSHRPDPENGYTF
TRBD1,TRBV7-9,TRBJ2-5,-,TGTGCCAGCAGCTTCGGTCGGGACAGCTATCAAGAGACCCAGTACTTC,CASSFGRDSYQETQYF
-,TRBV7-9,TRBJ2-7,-,TGTGCCAGCAGCTTAGGCAACAGCCCGAGCTCCTACGAGCAGTACTTC,CASSLGNSPSSYEQYF
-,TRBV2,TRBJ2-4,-,TGTGCCAGCAGATGGGAGGATAGGACACCTGTTTTC,CASRWEDRTPVF
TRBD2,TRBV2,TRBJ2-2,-,TGTGCCAGCAGTGAAAGGCGGGTAGGACTAGCGATCGGGGAGCTGTTTTTT,CASSERRVGLAIGELFF
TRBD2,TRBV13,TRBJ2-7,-,TGTGCCAGCAGCTTAGTTCCTAGCGGGGGTGATCAGTACTTC,CASSLVPSGGDQYF
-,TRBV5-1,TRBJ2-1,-,TGCGCCAGCAACTCAAGAGGGATTGAGCAGTTCTTC,CASNSRGIEQFF
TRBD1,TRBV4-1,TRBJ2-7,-,TGCGCCAGCAGCCACGACAGGGGTTCCTACGAGCAGTACTTC,CASSHDRGSYEQYF
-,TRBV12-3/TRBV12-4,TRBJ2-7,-,TGTGCCAGCAGTTTAAGGGCTGGCGTAGAAAACGAGCAGTACTTC,CASSLRAGVENEQYF
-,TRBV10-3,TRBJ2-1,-,TGTGCCATCAGTGGGGCGTCGCATGAGCAGTTCTTC,CAISGASHEQFF
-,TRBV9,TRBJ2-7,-,TGTGCCAGCAGCGTAGGGCAGGGTGGCGCCTACGAGCAGTACTTC,CASSVGQGGAYEQYF
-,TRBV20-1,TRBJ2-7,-,TGCAGTGCGAACGTACGCTACGAGCAGTACTTC,CSANVRYEQYF
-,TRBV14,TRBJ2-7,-,TGTGCCAGCGCTTCGGGACACCTCGAGCAGTACTTC,CASASGHLEQYF
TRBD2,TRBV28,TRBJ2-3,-,TGTGCCAGCAGTTCCTGGCGGGAGGTGTTGGATACGCAGTATTTT,CASSSWREVLDTQYF
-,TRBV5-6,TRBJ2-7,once,TGTGCCAGCAGCTGGGGGGACAACGAGCAGTACTTC,CASSWGDNEQYF
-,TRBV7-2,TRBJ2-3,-,TGTGCCAGCAGACCAGGGGGCGGGAGTAGGCCAGATACGCAGTATTTT,CASRPGGGSRPDTQYF
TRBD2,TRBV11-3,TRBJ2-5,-,TGTGCCAGCAGCCCCCCACGGGGGGAGGGTAAAGAGACCCAGTACTTC,CASSPPRGEGKETQYF
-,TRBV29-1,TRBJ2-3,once,TGCAGCGCGAGAGTGGCGTTTGAAACAGATACGCAGTATTTT,CSARVAFETDTQYF
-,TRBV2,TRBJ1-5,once,TGTGCCAGCAGGGGCCGACAGGTTAATCAGCCCCAGCATTTT,CASRGRQVNQPQHF